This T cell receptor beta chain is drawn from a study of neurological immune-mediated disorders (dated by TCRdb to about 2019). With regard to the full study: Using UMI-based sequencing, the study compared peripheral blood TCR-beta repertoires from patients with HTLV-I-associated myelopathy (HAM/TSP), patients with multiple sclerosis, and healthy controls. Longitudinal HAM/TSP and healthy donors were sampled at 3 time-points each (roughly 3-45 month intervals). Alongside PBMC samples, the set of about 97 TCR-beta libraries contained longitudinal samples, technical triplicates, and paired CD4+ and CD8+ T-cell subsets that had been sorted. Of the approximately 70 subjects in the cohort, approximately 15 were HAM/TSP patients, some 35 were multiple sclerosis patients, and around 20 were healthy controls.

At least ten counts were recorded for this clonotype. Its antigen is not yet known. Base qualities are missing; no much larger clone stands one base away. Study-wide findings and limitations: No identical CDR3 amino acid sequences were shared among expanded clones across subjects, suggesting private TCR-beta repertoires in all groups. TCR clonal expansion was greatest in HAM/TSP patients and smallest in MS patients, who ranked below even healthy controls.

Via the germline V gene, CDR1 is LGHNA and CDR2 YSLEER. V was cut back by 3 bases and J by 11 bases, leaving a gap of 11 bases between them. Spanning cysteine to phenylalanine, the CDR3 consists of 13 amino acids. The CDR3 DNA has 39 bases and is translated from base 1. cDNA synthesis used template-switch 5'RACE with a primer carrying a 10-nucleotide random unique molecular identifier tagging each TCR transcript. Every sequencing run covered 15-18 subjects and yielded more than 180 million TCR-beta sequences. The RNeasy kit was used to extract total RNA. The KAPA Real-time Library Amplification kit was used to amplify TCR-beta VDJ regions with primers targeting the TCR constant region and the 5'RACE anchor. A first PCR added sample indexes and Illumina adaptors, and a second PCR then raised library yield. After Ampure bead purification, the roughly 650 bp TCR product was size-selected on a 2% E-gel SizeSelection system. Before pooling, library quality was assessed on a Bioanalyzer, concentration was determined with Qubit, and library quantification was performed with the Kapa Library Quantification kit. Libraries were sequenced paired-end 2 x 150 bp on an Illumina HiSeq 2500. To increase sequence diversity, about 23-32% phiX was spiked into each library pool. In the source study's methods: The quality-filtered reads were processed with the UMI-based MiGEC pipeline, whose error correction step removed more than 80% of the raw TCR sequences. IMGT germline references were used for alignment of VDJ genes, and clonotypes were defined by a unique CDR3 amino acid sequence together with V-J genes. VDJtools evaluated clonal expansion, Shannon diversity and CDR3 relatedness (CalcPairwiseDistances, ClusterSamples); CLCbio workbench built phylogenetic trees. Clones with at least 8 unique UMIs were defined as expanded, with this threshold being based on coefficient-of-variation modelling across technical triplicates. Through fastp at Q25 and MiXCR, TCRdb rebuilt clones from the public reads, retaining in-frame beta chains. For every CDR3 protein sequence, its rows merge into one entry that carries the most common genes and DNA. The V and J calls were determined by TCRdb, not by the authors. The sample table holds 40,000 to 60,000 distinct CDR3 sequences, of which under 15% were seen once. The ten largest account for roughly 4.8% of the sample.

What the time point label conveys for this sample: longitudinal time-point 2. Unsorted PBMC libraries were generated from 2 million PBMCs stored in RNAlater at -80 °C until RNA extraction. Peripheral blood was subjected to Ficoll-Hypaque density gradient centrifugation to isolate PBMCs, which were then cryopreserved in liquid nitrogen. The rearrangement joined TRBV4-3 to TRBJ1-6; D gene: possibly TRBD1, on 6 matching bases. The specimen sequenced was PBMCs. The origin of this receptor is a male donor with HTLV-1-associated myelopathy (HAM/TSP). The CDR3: CASSQHRVTPLHF. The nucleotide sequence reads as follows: TGCGCCAGCAGCCAGCACAGGGTAACACCCCTCCACTTT.